The clone carrying this T cell receptor (beta chain) was seen repeatedly, ten times or more. The antigen is unknown. TCRdb re-called the 5' RACE reads through MiXCR, storing one row per CDR3 protein. The sample consists of more than 250,000 distinct CDR3 sequences, around 15% of them appearing once. The data stem from a study of T-cell memory formation after mild COVID-19. Regarding the study as a whole: Later expanders leaned CD4+, whereas clones that contracted between day 15 and 85 were balanced CD4/CD8.

CDR1 SGHDT and CDR2 YYEEEE come from the germline V gene. Deletions cut 4 bases from V and 8 bases from J, with 14 bases between. The CDR3 consists of 13 residues. V usage is TRBV5-6 and J usage is TRBJ2-3; TRBD2 might be the D (6 bases). Material: PBMCs or a T cell subset sorted from them (not recorded which). This receptor was taken from a man aged 18 to 30 who had mild COVID-19 (a few samples of this study predate the infection). Cell type and time point are not known. For the CDR3, the DNA is TGTGCCAGCAGCCAGAGCGGGCTGGGTACGCAGTATTTT. This codes for CASSQSGLGTQYF.